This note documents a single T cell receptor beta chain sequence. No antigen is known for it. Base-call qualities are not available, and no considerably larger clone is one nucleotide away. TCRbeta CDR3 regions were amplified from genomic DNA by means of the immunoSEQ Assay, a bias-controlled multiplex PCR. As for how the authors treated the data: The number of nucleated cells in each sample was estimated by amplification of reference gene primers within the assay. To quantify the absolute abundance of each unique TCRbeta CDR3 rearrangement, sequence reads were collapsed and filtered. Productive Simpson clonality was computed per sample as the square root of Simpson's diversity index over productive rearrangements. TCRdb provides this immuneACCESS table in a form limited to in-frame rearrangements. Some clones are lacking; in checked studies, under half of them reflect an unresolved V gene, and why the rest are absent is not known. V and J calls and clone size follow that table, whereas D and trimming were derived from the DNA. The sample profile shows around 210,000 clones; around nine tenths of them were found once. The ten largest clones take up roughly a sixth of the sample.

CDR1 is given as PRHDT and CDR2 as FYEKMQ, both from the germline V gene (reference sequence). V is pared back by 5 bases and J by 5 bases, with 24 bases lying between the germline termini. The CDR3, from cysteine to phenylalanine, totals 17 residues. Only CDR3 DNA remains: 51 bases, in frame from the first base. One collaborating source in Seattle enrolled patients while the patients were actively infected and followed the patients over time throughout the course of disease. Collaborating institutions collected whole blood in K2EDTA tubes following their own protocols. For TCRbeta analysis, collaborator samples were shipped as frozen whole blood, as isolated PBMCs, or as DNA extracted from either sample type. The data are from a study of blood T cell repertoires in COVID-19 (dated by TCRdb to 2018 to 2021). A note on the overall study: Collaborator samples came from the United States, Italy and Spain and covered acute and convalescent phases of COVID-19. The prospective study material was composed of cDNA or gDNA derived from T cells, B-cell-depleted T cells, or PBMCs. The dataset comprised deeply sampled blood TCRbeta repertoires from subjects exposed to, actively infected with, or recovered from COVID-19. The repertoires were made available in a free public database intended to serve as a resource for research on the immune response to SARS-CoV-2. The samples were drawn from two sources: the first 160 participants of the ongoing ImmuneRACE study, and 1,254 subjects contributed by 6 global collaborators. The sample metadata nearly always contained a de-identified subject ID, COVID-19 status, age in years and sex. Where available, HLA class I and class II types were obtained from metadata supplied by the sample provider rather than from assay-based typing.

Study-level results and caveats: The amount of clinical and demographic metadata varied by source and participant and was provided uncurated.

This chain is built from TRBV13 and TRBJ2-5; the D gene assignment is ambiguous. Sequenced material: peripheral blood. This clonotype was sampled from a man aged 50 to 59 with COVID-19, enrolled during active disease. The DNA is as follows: TGTGCCAGCAGCAACCAAGCCCCTGGTGAGTCCGAGGAGACCCAGTACTTC. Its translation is CASSNQAPGESEETQYF.